This T cell receptor beta chain is from a study of Ad26.COV2.S vaccination and SARS-CoV-2 variants. Across the study: Ad26.COV2.S shots went into the muscle once or twice, 56 days apart. Study-level results: Once vaccination had occurred, spike-specific CD8+ and CD4+ T cell responses reportedly showed substantial breadth.

Indicated treatment: approximately 18 received Ad26.COV2.S at low or high dose, single or two shots; about 5 received placebo; per-sample allocation not given. Each sample was drawn 63 days after the first injection (of vaccine or placebo). The vaccine antigen was prefusion-stabilized Wuhan SARS-CoV-2 spike. Generated by immunoSEQ multiplex PCR, the TCRdb table keeps only in-frame clones and is missing some. The sample holds about 680,000 clones, roughly 90% seen once. On this clone itself: Its matching antigen is unknown.

The receptor was derived from a person aged 18-60 years who received the Ad26.COV2.S COVID-19 vaccine or a placebo. Sequencing was performed on peripheral blood, taken in a trial of Ad26.COV2.S vaccine versus placebo.

CDR3 coding DNA: TGCGCCAGCAGCCAAGTTGACAGGCTAGCCAAAAACATTCAGTACTTC. Amino acid sequence: CASSQVDRLAKNIQYF. The chain links TRBV4-1 to TRBJ2-4, with D possibly matching TRBD1 (6 bases). V lost 1 base to trimming and J lost 0 bases, with 10 bases between them. This CDR3 has 16 residues. Germline loops: CDR1 MGHRA, CDR2 YSYEKL.